The 3 T cell receptor beta chains given below trace back to one sample, sequenced in a study of T cells in tuberculosis. Some clones are missing from TCRdb's copy, which holds only in-frame ones; the method was immunoSEQ multiplex PCR. Of more than 35,000 clones listed, nearly 95% were seen once; the top ten hold roughly 6.4%. Sequencing was performed on PBMCs. Source of these receptors: a donor aged 10 to 29 with latent tuberculosis or without tuberculosis infection.

The rearrangement uses TRBV5-8 and TRBJ2-3; maybe TRBD1 (7 bases). Trimming cost V 2 bases and J 3 bases, with 13 bases left between them. This CDR3 spans 15 amino acids. CDR1 and CDR2 (germline): SGHTS, YDEGEE. The CDR3: CASSFRGAGTDTQYF. The CDR3 coding sequence is TGTGCCAGCAGCTTCAGGGGGGCCGGGACAGATACGCAGTATTTT.

This chain links TRBV7-3 with TRBJ2-7; 9 bases match TRBD1. Per the germline V gene, CDR1 is SGHTA and CDR2 is FQGTGA. V was pared by 4 bases and J by 3 bases, with 4 bases of the junction left unmatched. This CDR3 is 14 amino acids long. CDR3 coding DNA: TGTGCCAGCAGCTCGGGACAGGGTGGCTACGAGCAGTACTTC. Translation: CASSSGQGGYEQYF.

The chain combines TRBV6-4 with TRBJ1-1; D is uncertain. V lost 6 bases and J lost 2, with 13 bases in between. The CDR3 sequence is 14 residues long. Germline V lookup: CDR1 MRHNA, CDR2 SNTAGT. DNA for the CDR3: TGTGCCAGCAGCGAAGAGCTCGAAAACACTGAAGCTTTCTTT. Its protein is CASSEELENTEAFF.